This T cell receptor (beta chain) was identified during a study of blood T cell repertoires in COVID-19. Overall study context: Acute and convalescent COVID-19 samples came from the United States, Italy and Spain.

The data were produced by immunoSEQ multiplex PCR, yet TCRdb's version contains in-frame clones alone and is incomplete. The sample holds under 250,000 clones; around nine tenths are singletons and the top ten take about 5%. The V and J ends lost 4 bases and 4 bases respectively, with 14 bases between them. This CDR3 region has 14 residues. The V gene's germline CDR1 is SNHLY and CDR2 FYNNEI. This chain connects TRBV2 to TRBJ2-7; the D gene is possibly TRBD1 (6 bases). The sequence was obtained from a woman aged 40 to 49 with acute or convalescent COVID-19. Sequencing was performed on peripheral blood. The chain's CDR3 is CASSVGRDMYEQYV. In DNA, the CDR3 is TGTGCCAGCAGTGTGGGCCGGGACATGTACGAGCAGTACGTC.